This T cell receptor (beta chain) derives from a study of T cell responses to AZD1222 COVID-19 vaccine. The study, taken as a whole, reports: Only a handful of individuals given AZD1222 were seropositive at baseline. With two AZD1222 doses given, Spike-specific TCR breadth and depth both rose. Repertoire samples came only from after the peak T cell response.

Germline CDR1 and CDR2: SGHVS and FNYEAQ. Unmatched junction bases numbered 10, after V lost 5 bases and J lost 4 bases. The CDR3 totals 18 residues. Using immunoSEQ multiplex PCR, the repertoire was profiled, and TCRdb retains in-frame clones only, with some absent. Of tens of thousands of clones in the sample, about 90% were seen once. Concerning this clone: Antigen: not known.

The sequence derives from an adult in good health. Here the sequenced sample was peripheral blood, taken on day 0 of MenACWY control vaccination. The gene calls are TRBV7-6 and TRBJ2-5; 16 bases match TRBD2. CDR3 sequence reads: CASSMGLAGGSIGETQYF. The DNA for the CDR3 is TGTGCCAGCAGCATGGGACTAGCGGGAGGGTCGATTGGAGAGACCCAGTACTTC.